This T cell receptor beta chain emerged from a study of blood T cell repertoires in COVID-19. Study at large: Sites in the United States, Italy and Spain provided acute and convalescent COVID-19 samples. PBMCs, B-cell-depleted T cells, or T cells provided the cDNA or gDNA that made up the material.

The germline gives CDR1 SGHRS, CDR2 YFSETQ. Trimming cost V 2 bases and J 4 bases; bases outside gene matches: 13. The CDR3 contains 17 residues. As handled by the study authors: It was from reference gene primer amplification that nucleated cell counts were estimated. TCRdb's table, derived via immunoSEQ multiplex PCR, lists solely in-frame clones and lacks some. V and J calls and clone size follow that table, whereas D and trimming were derived from the DNA. The sample has 78,000 or so clones, around 83% seen once; the top ten hold roughly 6%. V gene TRBV5-1 combines with J gene TRBJ2-3, with TRBD2 matching 7 bases. What was sequenced was peripheral blood. The receptor comes from an older woman with acute or convalescent COVID-19. CDR3 DNA sequence: TGCGCCAGCAGCTTCGAGGGGCGTCTAGCGGACGCAGATACGCAGTATTTT. It is translated as CASSFEGRLADADTQYF.